This T cell receptor beta chain was captured in a study of T cell responses to AZD1222 COVID-19 vaccine. The assay was immunoSEQ multiplex PCR, and TCRdb's table has in-frame clones only and misses some. Among around 78,000 clones listed, approximately 86% were seen once. A word on this clone: No antigen is known for it.

The ends were cut back, 0 bases at V and 4 bases at J, with 6 bases in the middle. The CDR3 is 13 amino acids. The germline V gene encodes CDR1 SEHNR and CDR2 FQNEAQ (reference sequence). Whole-study results and caveats: Females outnumbered males among donors, who were mostly white British; clonal diversity was possibly underestimated. Spike was spanned by vaccine-associated CD4 TCRs, which were dominant at 160-218 and 743-854.

This clonotype was obtained from an adult in good health. The chain uses TRBV7-9 and TRBJ1-2, with D possibly TRBD1 on 6 matching bases. The specimen comprised peripheral blood, sampled on day 0 of AZD1222 vaccination. The CDR3 reads CASSLATGYGYTF. CDR3 DNA: TGTGCCAGCAGCTTAGCGACAGGCTATGGCTACACCTTC.